The clone carrying this TCR beta chain came up a few times. The antigen is unknown. The sample comes from a study of blood T cells in healthy people across ages. General study results and limits: A strong correlation between TCR beta diversity and naive T cell percentage was seen.

A sample-barcoded 5' primer and a J-beta primer mix were used in a second PCR of roughly 7 to 11 cycles. TCRdb redid the calling of the 5' RACE reads with MiXCR, one entry per CDR3 protein. Here the sample spans 850,000 to 950,000 distinct CDR3 sequences, less than 35% being singletons. Russia was home to the donors, healthy Caucasian individuals aged roughly 6 to 90. The germline V gene encodes CDR1 SGHTA and CDR2 FQGNSA. CDR3 length: 19 amino acids. V was shortened by 5 bases and J by 5 bases, with 27 bases between the two germline ends. The chain has TRBV7-2 and TRBJ1-4; D remains unclear. This TCR was sampled from a woman aged 80 or over in good health. The sequencing input was blood. CDR3: CASSRRMGSALGRNEKLFF. The DNA of the CDR3 is TGTGCCAGCAGCCGCCGCATGGGTTCAGCCTTGGGAAGGAATGAAAAACTGTTTTTT.